This T cell receptor beta chain was sequenced in a study of cytomegalovirus exposure and HLA in healthy donors (dated by TCRdb to about 2017). Study-wide context: According to an earlier analysis of around 600 of the donors, some 180 million T cells yielded roughly 110 million unique TCR beta sequences and about 300 Gb of sequence data. Every repertoire in the discovery cohort had been generated on one and the same sequencing platform. The genetic ancestry cluster associated with self-reported Caucasian donors included about four fifths of the 398 genotyped donors. High-throughput TCR immunosequencing, statistical association of individual TCRs with disease status, and machine learning were combined to predict cytomegalovirus infection status. The aim of the study was to test whether cataloging public T cell receptors could identify signatures of past pathogen exposure. The T cell repertoires of under 750 subjects were profiled by immunosequencing and related to cytomegalovirus serostatus. Four or five DR-DQ haplotypes were handled as single units for association and clustering because linkage in the cohort was strong. A later genetic analysis took genome-wide SNP genotypes for about three fifths of the 666 donors and used that subset as a discovery cohort. Donor age, sex, ethnicity and CMV serostatus were compiled alongside the repertoire data. Typing coverage differed by locus: A, B, C, DRB1 and DQB1 were typed in about 629-630 donors, DQA1 in approximately 520, DPA1 in 600 to 610, and DPB1 in around 490. A separate validation cohort of approximately 130 different subjects was used in addition to the approximately 640-subject first cohort. An earlier analysis of several hundred of the donors applied high-throughput TCR beta sequencing to assess whether each TCR beta V gene segment acted as functional or pseudogenic. Among 398 genotyped donors of the cohort, an average of approximately 200,000 unique TCR beta nucleotide sequences was sequenced per donor, of which about 18% were non-productive. An early release covering 550 to 650 HLA-typed donors comprised 300 to 350 gigabases of sequencing data and approximately 80 million unique TCR sequences. A later analysis re-examined previously published TCR beta repertoires from just over 650 donors and added high-resolution HLA genotyping to investigate patterns of TCR occurrence. HLA typing covered class I and class II loci at four-digit resolution. The later analysis used no new phenotypic data to find candidate immune exposures, relying instead on TCR beta sequences and their occurrence across donors.

In this sample, this clone turned up a few times. It lacks a known antigen. Base qualities are not recorded, but no much larger clone differs from it by a single base. Library generation was performed with the immunoSEQ multiplex PCR assay. A mixture of 60 forward primers for TCR Vbeta segments and 13 reverse primers for TCR Jbeta segments was used in the multiplex PCR. The CDR3 region of rearranged TCR beta genes was amplified from genomic DNA by a multiplex PCR assay. The Illumina HiSeq System was used to sequence the amplified TCR beta libraries as 87-base-pair reads. The authors processed their data as follows. A later analysis tallied roughly 80 million unique TCR beta chains across the 550 to 850 repertoires, and around 10 million of those chains were shared by two or more donors. Raw reads were error-corrected and collapsed into unique sequences by a nearest-neighbor algorithm in which closely related sequences were merged to remove PCR and sequencing errors. CDR3 sequences were aligned to IMGT reference sequences to assign V, D and J gene segments. For a sequence to be retained, at least a six-nucleotide match to both a V gene segment and a J gene segment was required. A rearrangement counted as productive if the CDR3 had no stop codons and remained in frame with V and J, and every other rearrangement counted as non-productive. Following IMGT convention, CDR3 was defined as the stretch from the second conserved V-encoded cysteine up to the conserved J-encoded phenylalanine. Sequences without an unambiguous match to a single V gene segment were excluded from the earlier analysis of over 500 of the donors. An earlier analysis of 587 of the donors classified V segments as functional when productive rearrangements were above 56.7% and as segregating when the standard deviation between donors was above 5%. A statistical classification framework was built for diagnosing cytomegalovirus status from the catalog of TCR beta chain sequences. In a later analysis, TCR nucleotide sequences were compared against IMGT/GENE-DB human TR gene sequences so that V and J genes could be assigned. A later analysis assigned CDR3 sequences and most-parsimonious VDJ recombination scenarios with the TCRdist pipeline. A later analysis defined each TCR beta chain by its CDR3 amino acid sequence plus V-gene family, and excluded reads lacking a unique V-gene family. To address suspected cross-contamination and a sequencing artifact, a later analysis removed around 600 highly shared, low-generation-probability nucleotide sequences. For each public chain, a later analysis derived a clonal expansion index from normalized ranks of inferred template counts within each repertoire. A later analysis computed generation probabilities with a VDJ recombination model fitted to out-of-frame rearrangements, and checked the results against IGoR. Hypergeometric tests were used in a later analysis to score TCR-TCR, TCR-HLA and TCR-CMV co-occurrence, with a repertoire-size bias correction applied to the TCR pairs. In a later analysis, false discovery rates were estimated by permuting HLA or CMV assignments 20 times. In a later analysis, co-occurring TCRs were grouped using DBSCAN, with TCRdist sequence similarity added in when clustering inside HLA-allele-positive subsets. For co-occurrence clustering, repertoires with fewer than 30,000 or more than 120,000 public chains were excluded, along with a handful of repertoires with anomalous nucleotide sharing. What TCRdb holds here is the immuneACCESS table cut down to in-frame rearrangements. Part of the clones is not present; checked against another copy, under half of the missing clones reflect an unresolved V gene, and the others are unexplained. The V and J calls and clone size are taken from that table; D and trimming were inferred from the DNA. A total of around 140,000 clones appear in this sample, roughly 79% of them only once. The leading ten clones occupy 9.7% of the sample.

The cohort consisted of approximately 670 healthy bone marrow donors. At the time of sampling, all cohort members were nominally healthy, though unrecorded immune exposures were likely present. The donor was CMV seropositive and belonged to the group of 250 to 350 seropositive cohort members. Every donor gave a peripheral blood sample, and the peripheral blood mononuclear cells from that sample were used for TCR beta sequencing. The Qiagen DNeasy Blood Extraction Kit was used to extract genomic DNA from the blood cell samples. The germline ends are 15 bases apart after V is trimmed by 10 bases and J by 5 bases. CDR1 and CDR2 are drawn from the germline V gene (reference sequence): LNHDA, SQIVND. The CDR3 runs 13 residues from the cysteine to the phenylalanine. Of all the DNA, just the CDR3 is kept, 39 bases in frame from base 1. What the study reported, not specific to this receptor: When HLA alleles, especially DR and DQ, strongly co-occurred, TCR associations were difficult to assign to individual alleles. In this cohort, only TCR beta chains were sequenced, and detectable features were limited by the absence of alpha or paired-chain data. A further reported finding was that TCR beta sequences accurately predicted the HLA-A and HLA-B alleles for most subjects in the first cohort. According to a later analysis, TCR association rates differed among HLA loci, with DRB1 alleles showing the most associated TCRs and HLA-C alleles showing the fewest. In a later analysis, HLA-associated TCR beta chains were found to be more clonally expanded and to have lower generation probabilities than equally common non-associated chains. Because the 87-base-pair reads could not distinguish some IMGT-functional V segments, including TRBV6-2 and TRBV6-3, those segments were excluded. Linkage disequilibrium might explain the correlated functional status among segregating V segments, but an unknown experimental factor could not be ruled out. According to a later analysis, parvovirus B19, influenza, CMV and Epstein-Barr virus appeared linked to several top co-occurrence clusters. For the cohort, immune exposure information was limited to CMV serostatus. A few of the identified cytomegalovirus-associated TCR beta chains were confirmed in vitro to be specific for cytomegalovirus antigens. Presence/absence analyses assumed roughly uniform sequencing depth across donors, an assumption that may not hold. The classifier was reported to diagnose cytomegalovirus status with high specificity and sensitivity in both the original cohort and the validation cohort. Because HLA typing was missing for some donors at each locus, association tests included only the typed subset. A cluster of highly shared sequence variants was judged likely to represent a technical artifact of the sequencing pipeline. A later analysis associated about 17,000 TCR beta sequences with specific HLA alleles at a false discovery rate of 0.05. In an earlier analysis of 587 of the donors, most TCR beta V segments appeared in productive rearrangements about 90% or about 30% of the time, broadly matching IMGT annotations. While some public TCRs were present in many individuals, most TCR sequences turned up only very rarely across donors. V-gene and J-gene trimming of TCR beta chains was associated with a missense DCLRE1C variant in a later genetic analysis, and the association was replicated in an independent cohort. Because counts were too low, roughly 16 rarely observed V segments, including chromosome 9 orphons, were left out of the earlier analysis of 587 of the donors. A later analysis found that most CMV-associated TCR beta chains appeared HLA-restricted, with HLA associations seemingly driven largely by CMV exposure. Compared with the roughly 670-donor mean, donors in an Asian-associated ancestry cluster had fewer N-insertions in productive TCRs, according to a later genetic analysis. In the study, approximately 160 TCR beta chains were listed as associated with cytomegalovirus. According to the authors, the approach could potentially be generalized to other disease states and immunological phenotypes.

The chain is made from TRBV19 and TRBJ2-4, and possibly TRBD1, on 6 matching bases. This receptor was taken from a woman aged 60 to 75 in good health and CMV-seropositive. Sequencing used PBMCs. The DNA is as follows: TGTGCCAACCACACAGGGACCCAAAACATTCAGTACTTC. Translated, it gives CANHTGTQNIQYF.